This T cell receptor beta chain is from a study of T cells after yellow fever vaccination. Findings and caveats of the study: The secondary response peaked faster, at day 5 versus 15, but was weaker. In FACS-sorted repertoires, abundant clonotypes from the bulk population could appear as contaminants. Few clonotypes appeared in both CD4 and CD8 compartments.

This clonotype has more than one count but fewer than ten. Its antigen remains unidentified. Template-switching 5'RACE yielded the TCR cDNA; a universal primer site and UMIs were added in the process. Via MiXCR, TCRdb re-called the 5' RACE reads, giving one row per CDR3 protein. The data contain hundreds of thousands of distinct CDR3 sequences, less than 4.5% of them seen just once; the ten biggest clones take up less than 25%. This TCR was recovered from a man aged 18-30 years who received the YFV17D yellow fever vaccine. The source was PBMCs, collected on the day of the yellow fever booster vaccination.

CDR3 in amino acids: CASSQGTGTFTYGYTF. CDR3 DNA sequence: TGTGCCAGCAGCCAAGGGACAGGGACCTTTACTTATGGCTACACCTTC. The genes are TRBV3-1 and TRBJ1-2, with 8 bases fitting TRBD1. V shed 1 base and J 5 bases; nucleotides not matched to a gene: 9. The CDR3 consists of 16 residues. Germline V CDR1 and CDR2: LGHDT, YNNKEL (reference sequence).